A single sample gave rise to the 20 T cell receptor beta chains below, sequenced in a study of spatial heterogeneity in lung cancer. One entry per CDR3 protein results from TCRdb running MiXCR on the 5' RACE reads. This sample has 20,000 to 30,000 distinct CDR3 sequences, with roughly 9.7% found just once. The time point denotes: blood at routine non-recurrence follow-up after resection. Sequenced material: PBMCs, taken at follow-up. The receptors were sampled from a male donor with early-stage non-small cell lung cancer.

This clonotype showed up many times. This CDR3 reads CASSPRGTQYF. Written as DNA, the CDR3 is TGTGCCAGCAGCCCCCGGGGGACCCAGTACTTC. The gene calls are TRBV7-2 and TRBJ2-5; tentative D call: TRBD2 (5 bases). The CDR3 loop spans 11 amino acids. Germline CDR1 is SGHTA and CDR2 is FQGNSA. V was cut by 5 bases and J by 7 bases, with 8 bases left in between.

In its sample, this clonotype was seen many times. The chain carries TRBV3-1 and TRBJ2-1; the match to TRBD1 covers 8 bases. The V gene end was trimmed by 4 bases and the J gene end by 0 bases; junction bases not matched to a gene: 5. Germline-derived CDR1 and CDR2 are LGHDT and YNNKEL (reference sequence). The CDR3 totals 16 residues. This CDR3 is CASSPGGALSYNEQFF. CDR3 DNA sequence: TGTGCCAGCAGCCCAGGGGGCGCCCTCTCCTACAATGAGCAGTTCTTC.

This clonotype was counted at least ten times. The chain combines TRBV4-3 with TRBJ2-7; D not resolved. Germline lookup yields CDR1 LGHNA and CDR2 YSLEER. The CDR3 is 13 residues long. The ends were cut back, 2 bases at V and 5 bases at J, with 10 bases in the middle. The CDR3 region has the DNA TGCGCCAGCAGCCAATCGGTTTCGGACGAGCAGTACTTC. Translated: CASSQSVSDEQYF.

This clonotype is categorized as medium-sized (0.01 to 0.1%). The chain is built from TRBV18 and TRBJ1-5, with TRBD1 matching over 10 bases. V lost 3 bases and J lost 2; bases outside the gene matches: 1. The CDR3 consists of 15 residues. The V gene's germline CDR1 is KGHSH and CDR2 LQKENI. The CDR3 spells CASSPGTGGNQPQHF. The CDR3 DNA follows: TGTGCCAGCTCACCCGGGACAGGGGGCAATCAGCCCCAGCATTTT. Supplemented by reference TRBV18 and TRBJ1-5, the full variable domain reads NAGVMQNPRHLVRRRGQEARLRCSPMKGHSHVYWYRQLPEEGLKFMVYLQKENIIDESGMPKERFSAEFPKEGPSILRIQQVVRGDSAAYFCASSPGTGGNQPQHFGDGTRLSIL.

This clonotype came up a few times. The chain couples TRBV11-2 to TRBJ2-4; D may be TRBD1 or TRBD2 (5 bases each). CDR1 is SGHAT and CDR2 is FQNNGV in the germline V gene. CDR3 length: 16 residues. V lost 5 bases to trimming and J lost 0 bases, with 14 bases between them. Here the CDR3 DNA reads TGTGCCAGCAGCGGGACCATCCGGTCAGCCAAAAACATTCAGTACTTC. As protein: CASSGTIRSAKNIQYF.

The sample holds a few counts of this clonotype. The chain carries TRBV29-1 and TRBJ2-3; D is possibly TRBD1 or TRBD2 (5 bases each). CDR1 and CDR2 from the germline V gene are SQVTM and ANQGSEA. The ends were cut back, 7 bases at V and 9 bases at J, with 17 bases in the middle. The CDR3 contains 12 residues. The CDR3 is CSALRDVKTQYF. Here the CDR3 DNA reads TGCAGCGCCCTCCGGGACGTCAAGACGCAGTATTTT.

This clonotype was detected many times. This chain uses TRBV7-9 with TRBJ2-7; TRBD1 agrees at 7 bases. V shed 5 bases and J 6 bases; nucleotides not matched to a gene: 7. The CDR3 is 13 amino acids. Germline loops: CDR1 SEHNR, CDR2 FQNEAQ (reference sequence). CDR3 loop: CASSPQGRGEQYF. Here the CDR3 DNA reads TGTGCCAGCAGCCCACAGGGGAGAGGCGAGCAGTACTTC.

This clonotype was counted between two and nine times. V usage is TRBV29-1 and J usage is TRBJ1-1, with D hard to call. Germline V gene lookup returns CDR1 SQVTM and CDR2 ANQGSEA. Deletions cut 5 bases from V and 4 bases from J, with 8 bases between. The CDR3 consists of 11 residues. The CDR3 spells CSVSGGTEAFF. In nucleotides, the CDR3 is TGCAGCGTTTCAGGTGGCACTGAAGCTTTCTTT. The whole variable domain, remainder taken from reference TRBV29-1 and TRBJ1-1, is SAVISQKPSRDICQRGTSLTIQCQVDSQVTMMFWYRQQPGQSLTLIATANQGSEATYESGFVIDKFPISRPNLTFSTLTVSNMSPEDSSIYLCSVSGGTEAFFGQGTRLTVV.

This clonotype was counted at least ten times. V usage is TRBV7-9 and J usage is TRBJ2-3; D unclear. The germline V gene encodes CDR1 SEHNR and CDR2 FQNEAQ (reference sequence). CDR3 length: 16 amino acids. V lost 1 base to trimming and J lost 4 bases, with 15 bases between them. CDR3 in amino acids: CASSLGYSFEADTQYF. CDR3 nucleotide sequence: TGTGCCAGCAGCTTAGGTTACAGCTTTGAGGCAGATACGCAGTATTTT.

By its share, this clonotype is medium-sized. This chain uses TRBV3-2 with TRBJ2-7. TRBV3-2 is a documented pseudogene. This CDR3 is built from 17 residues. CDR3 sequence (DNA): TGTGCCAGCAGCCTACCCAGCCGTACCGGGACCTACTACGAGCAGTACTTC. Translation: CASSLPSRTGTYYEQYF.

The V call is TRBV7-2, the J call TRBJ2-3, with D possibly called TRBD1 or TRBD2 (5 bases each). From germline, CDR1 is SGHTA and CDR2 FQGNSA. With 1 base removed from V and 1 base from J, the gap between germline ends came to 12 bases. The CDR3 length is 16 residues. CDR3 bases: TGTGCCAGCAGCTTAGGTAGGGACGGACGCACAGATACGCAGTATTTT. Residues: CASSLGRDGRTDTQYF.

The CDR3 sequence: CASSHGTGGPYEQYF. For the CDR3, the DNA is TGTGCCAGCAGCCACGGGACAGGGGGCCCCTACGAGCAGTACTTC. The gene calls are TRBV7-7 and TRBJ2-7, with 12 bases that match TRBD1. Germline values: CDR1 SSHAT, CDR2 FNYEAQ (reference sequence). CDR3 length: 15 residues. V was clipped by 5 bases and J by 2 bases; unmatched bases: 4.

This clonotype is termed medium-sized. V gene TRBV4-2 combines with J gene TRBJ1-1; tentatively, D is TRBD1 (5 bases). Germline V gene sequence: CDR1 LGHNA, CDR2 YNFKEQ. This CDR3 contains 16 residues. Deletions cut 4 bases from V and 0 bases from J, with 15 bases between. CDR3 nucleotides: TGTGCCAGCAGCCCACCCCTGGGGACTATGAACACTGAAGCTTTCTTT. Amino acids: CASSPPLGTMNTEAFF.

This clonotype was detected ten times or more. This chain uses TRBV5-1 with TRBJ1-2; 10 bases map to TRBD1. The CDR3 length is 15 residues. The germline V gene has CDR1 SGHRS and CDR2 YFSETQ. With 4 bases clipped from V and 3 bases from J, the junction kept 6 bases outside the gene matches. CDR3 in amino acids: CASSGKTGGDYGYTF. CDR3 sequence (DNA): TGCGCCAGCAGCGGAAAGACAGGGGGCGACTATGGCTACACCTTC.

This clonotype was seen ten or more times. The genes are TRBV14 and TRBJ2-3; possibly TRBD1 for D (6 bases). Germline V gives CDR1 SGHDN, CDR2 FVKESK. V dropped 5 bases and J dropped 2 bases, with 14 bases sitting between them. The CDR3 extends over 15 amino acids. In nucleotides, the CDR3 is TGTGCCAGCAGCGCCCGGGACACCCTCACAGATACGCAGTATTTT. Encoded protein: CASSARDTLTDTQYF.

Many counts were recorded for this clonotype. The chain has TRBV7-9 and TRBJ2-4; D is unresolved. Trimming pared 3 bases from V and 5 bases from J, leaving 11 bases between. Per germline, CDR1 SEHNR and CDR2 FQNEAQ (reference sequence). CDR3 length equals 14 residues. The CDR3 region has the DNA TGTGCCAGCAGCTTCGGCCTCACCGAAAACATTCAGTACTTC. Amino acids: CASSFGLTENIQYF.

The chain has TRBV5-4 and TRBJ1-2; 8 bases align to TRBD1. Germline CDR1 reads SGHNT; CDR2 reads YYREEE (reference sequence). CDR3 length: 15 amino acids. The trim removed 4 bases at V and 3 bases at J, leaving 8 bases unmatched. DNA for the CDR3: TGTGCCAGCAGCAAGACAGGGGCATATGACTATGGCTACACCTTC. Protein sequence: CASSKTGAYDYGYTF.

This clonotype appeared a few times. V and J are TRBV11-2 and TRBJ2-5; the D gene is possibly TRBD1 (5 bases). V was trimmed by 4 bases and J by 13 bases, leaving 19 bases between them. The CDR3 is made up of 13 amino acids. Germline loops: CDR1 SGHAT, CDR2 FQNNGV. DNA of the CDR3: TGTGCCAGCAGCTCAGATCTCGACAGACCCCCGTACTTC. It yields the protein CASSSDLDRPPYF.

This clonotype was counted at least ten times. The chain joins TRBV9 to TRBJ2-3; D gene ambiguous. Germline-derived CDR1 and CDR2 are SGDLS and YYNGEE. Deletions cut 0 bases from V and 4 bases from J, with 3 bases between. The CDR3 runs to 12 residues. The CDR3 spells CASSVGADTQYF. In DNA form, the CDR3 reads TGTGCCAGCAGCGTAGGTGCAGATACGCAGTATTTT.

This clonotype turned up a few times. The rearrangement uses TRBV7-2 and TRBJ1-2; 8 nucleotides line up with TRBD1. The V segment lost 4 bases and the J segment 3 bases; nucleotides outside the gene matches: 1. CDR1 is SGHTA, CDR2 FQGNSA, per germline. This CDR3 comprises 13 residues. CDR3: CASSSGQDYGYTF. The CDR3 region has the DNA TGTGCCAGCAGCTCGGGACAGGACTATGGCTACACCTTC.